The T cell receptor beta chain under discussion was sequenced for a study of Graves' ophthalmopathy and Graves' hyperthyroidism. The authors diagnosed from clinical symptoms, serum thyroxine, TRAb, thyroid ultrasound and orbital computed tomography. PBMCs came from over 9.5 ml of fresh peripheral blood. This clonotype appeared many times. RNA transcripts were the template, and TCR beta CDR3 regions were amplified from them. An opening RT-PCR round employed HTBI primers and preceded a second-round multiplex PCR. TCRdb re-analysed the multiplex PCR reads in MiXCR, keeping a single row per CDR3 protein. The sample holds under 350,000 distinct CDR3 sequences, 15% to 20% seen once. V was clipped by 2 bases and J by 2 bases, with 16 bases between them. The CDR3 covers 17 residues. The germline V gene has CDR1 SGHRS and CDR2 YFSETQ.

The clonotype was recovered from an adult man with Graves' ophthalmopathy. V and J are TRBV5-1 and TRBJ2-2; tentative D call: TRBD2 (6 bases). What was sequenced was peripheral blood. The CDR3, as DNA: TGCGCCAGCAGCTTATCGATGGCTAGCGATAACACCGGGGAGCTGTTTTTT. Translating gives CASSLSMASDNTGELFF.